This TCR beta chain was profiled in a study of shared clonotypes between healthy human individuals. The unsorted PBMC replicate PCRs were performed with 300 ng DNA, some 30,000 T cell genomes. Clones were sequenced by immunoSEQ multiplex PCR, and TCRdb holds only the in-frame ones, with some missing. Of 450,000 to 550,000 clones detected, approximately 85% appear once; the ten largest clones hold under 15%. Study-level findings and limits: What limited the represented genetic and exposure-history diversity was the small number of donors. In this cohort, only blood was sampled, and tissue repertoires likely differ.

In this sample, this clone turned up once. The antigen remains unidentified. Sample: PBMCs. This TCR was sampled from a woman between 35 and 50 years old in good health. Some clones in this sample may be carry-over from other donors' samples.

In nucleotides, the CDR3 is TGTGCCTGGAGTGTCGGGCTCAATCAGCCCCAGCATTTT. The encoded protein is CAWSVGLNQPQHF. The chain is built from TRBV30 and TRBJ1-5; D is unclear. The CDR3 has 13 residues. Between the trimmed V and J ends, which lost 0 bases and 3 bases, there was a span of 6 bases. Germline CDR1 is GTSNPN and CDR2 is SVGIG (reference sequence).